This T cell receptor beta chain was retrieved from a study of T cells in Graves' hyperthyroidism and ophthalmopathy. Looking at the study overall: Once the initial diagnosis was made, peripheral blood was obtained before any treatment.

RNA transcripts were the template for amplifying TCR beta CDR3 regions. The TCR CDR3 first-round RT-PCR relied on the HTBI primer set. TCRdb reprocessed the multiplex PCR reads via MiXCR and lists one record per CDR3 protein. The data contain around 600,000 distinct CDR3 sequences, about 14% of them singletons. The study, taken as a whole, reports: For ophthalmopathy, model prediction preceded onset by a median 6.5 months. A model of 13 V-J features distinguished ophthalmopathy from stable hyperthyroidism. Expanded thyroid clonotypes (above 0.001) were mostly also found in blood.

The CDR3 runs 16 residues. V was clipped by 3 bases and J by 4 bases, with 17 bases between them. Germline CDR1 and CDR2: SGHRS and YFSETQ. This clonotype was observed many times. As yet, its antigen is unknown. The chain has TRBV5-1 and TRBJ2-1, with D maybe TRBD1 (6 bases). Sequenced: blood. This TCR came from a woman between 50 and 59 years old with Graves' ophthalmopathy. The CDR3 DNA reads TGCGCCAGCAGCTCATCGCACAGGGTTGGGTACAATGAGCAGTTCTTC. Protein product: CASSSSHRVGYNEQFF. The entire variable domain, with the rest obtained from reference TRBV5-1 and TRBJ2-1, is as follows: KAGVTQTPRYLIKTRGQQVTLSCSPISGHRSVSWYQQTPGQGLQFLFEYFSETQRNKGNFPGRFSGRQFSNSRSEMNVSTLELGDSALYLCASSSSHRVGYNEQFFGPGTRLTVL.